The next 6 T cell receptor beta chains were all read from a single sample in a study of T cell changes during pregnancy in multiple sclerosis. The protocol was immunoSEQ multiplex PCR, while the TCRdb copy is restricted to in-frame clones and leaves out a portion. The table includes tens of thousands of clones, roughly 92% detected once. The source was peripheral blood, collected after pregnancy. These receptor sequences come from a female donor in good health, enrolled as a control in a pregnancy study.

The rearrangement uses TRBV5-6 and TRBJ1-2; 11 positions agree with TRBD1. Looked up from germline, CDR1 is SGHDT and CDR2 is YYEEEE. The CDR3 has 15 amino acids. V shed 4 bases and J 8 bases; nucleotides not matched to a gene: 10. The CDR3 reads CASSGTGGRMRGYTF. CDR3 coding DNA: TGTGCCAGCAGCGGGACAGGGGGAAGGATGAGAGGCTACACCTTC. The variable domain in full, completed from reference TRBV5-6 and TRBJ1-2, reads DAGVTQSPTHLIKTRGQQVTLRCSPKSGHDTVSWYQQALGQGPQFIFQYYEEEERQRGNFPDRFSGHQFPNYSSELNVNALLLGDSALYLCASSGTGGRMRGYTFGSGTRLTVV.

This CDR3 is CASSPGTGFEQFF. The CDR3 nucleotides read TGTGCCAGCAGCCCAGGGACAGGGTTTGAGCAGTTCTTC. The chain joins TRBV14 to TRBJ2-1, with 9 bases fitting TRBD1. The germline V gene encodes CDR1 SGHDN and CDR2 FVKESK. The V segment lost 4 bases and the J segment 9 bases; nucleotides outside the gene matches: 4. The CDR3 is made up of 13 amino acids.

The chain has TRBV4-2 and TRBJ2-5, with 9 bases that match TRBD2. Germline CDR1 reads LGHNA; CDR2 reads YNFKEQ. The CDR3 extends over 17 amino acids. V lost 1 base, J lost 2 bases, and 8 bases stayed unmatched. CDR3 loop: CASSQGSLAGGQETQYF. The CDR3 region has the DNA TGTGCCAGCAGCCAAGGCTCGCTGGCGGGAGGGCAAGAGACCCAGTACTTC.

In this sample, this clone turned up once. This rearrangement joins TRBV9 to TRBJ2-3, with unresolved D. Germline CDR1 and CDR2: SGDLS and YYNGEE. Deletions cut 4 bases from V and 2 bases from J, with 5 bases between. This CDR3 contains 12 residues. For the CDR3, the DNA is TGTGCCAGCAGCACTTACACAGATACGCAGTATTTT. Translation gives CASSTYTDTQYF.

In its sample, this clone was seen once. The CDR3 nucleotides are TGTGCCAGCAGCCGAACCGGGACAGGGGGAACCGGGGAGCTGTTTTTT. Its translation: CASSRTGTGGTGELFF. This chain links TRBV7-3 with TRBJ2-2, with 11 bases that match TRBD1. V shed 5 bases and J 5 bases; nucleotides not matched to a gene: 7. CDR1 and CDR2 from the germline V gene are SGHTA and FQGTGA. CDR3 length: 16 residues.

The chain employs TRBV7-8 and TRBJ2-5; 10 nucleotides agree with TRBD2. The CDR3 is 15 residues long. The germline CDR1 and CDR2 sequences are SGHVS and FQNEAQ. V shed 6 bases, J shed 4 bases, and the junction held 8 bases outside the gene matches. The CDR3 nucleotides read TGTGCCAGCAGTCCCAGGAGACTAGCGGGAGAGACCCAGTACTTC. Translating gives CASSPRRLAGETQYF.